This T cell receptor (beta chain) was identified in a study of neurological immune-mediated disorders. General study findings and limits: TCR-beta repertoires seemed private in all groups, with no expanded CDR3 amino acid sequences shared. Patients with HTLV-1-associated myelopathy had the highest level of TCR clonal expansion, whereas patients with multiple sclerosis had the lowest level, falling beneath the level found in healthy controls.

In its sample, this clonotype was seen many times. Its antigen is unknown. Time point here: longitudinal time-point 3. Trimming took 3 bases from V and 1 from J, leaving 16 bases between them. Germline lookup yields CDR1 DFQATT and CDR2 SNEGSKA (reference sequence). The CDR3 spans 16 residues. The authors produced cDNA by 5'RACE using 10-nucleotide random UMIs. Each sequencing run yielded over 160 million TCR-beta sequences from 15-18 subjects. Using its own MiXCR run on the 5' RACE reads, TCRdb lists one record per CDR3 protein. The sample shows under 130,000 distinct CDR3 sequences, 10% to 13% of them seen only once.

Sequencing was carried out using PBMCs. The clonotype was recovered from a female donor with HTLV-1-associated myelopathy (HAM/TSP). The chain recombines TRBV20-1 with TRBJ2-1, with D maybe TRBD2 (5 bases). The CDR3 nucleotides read TGCAGTGCTAGTGGATCTACCGGGGAATCCTACAATGAGCAGTTCTTC. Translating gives CSASGSTGESYNEQFF.